This T cell receptor (beta chain) was captured in a study of human T cells and chemical hapten exposure. On this clonotype itself: Its specificity is unknown.

Study results and limitations: DPC sensitization produced no change in TCRs with frequency above 1 in 1000.

Unfractionated whole blood yielded the extracted total RNA. The library put unique molecular identifiers onto individual cDNA molecules. TCRdb reprocessed the 5' RACE reads via MiXCR and lists one record per CDR3 protein. The table lists 110,000 or so distinct CDR3 sequences, 15% to 20% of them singletons, with around 2.7% in the top ten. The CDR3 runs to 14 residues. The V and J ends lost 0 bases and 7 bases, in that order; junction bases with no gene match: 5. Looked up from germline, CDR1 is MNHEY and CDR2 is SVGAGI. This chain connects TRBV6-5 to TRBJ1-1, with 7 bases identical to TRBD1. The sequence derives from a human donor in good health. CDR3 amino acids: CASSYSIQGFEAFF. The CDR3 DNA reads as TGTGCCAGCAGTTACTCCATACAGGGGTTTGAAGCTTTCTTT.